These 30 T cell receptor beta chains originate from one sample sequenced in a study of T cells in localized non-small cell lung cancer. Profiled with immunoSEQ multiplex PCR; TCRdb holds only in-frame clones, not every one. The repertoire includes over a thousand clones, 20% to 30% of them detected once, and about 12% sits in the top ten. The sequencing here drew on normal lung tissue next to the tumor, taken before any cancer treatment. The receptors shown here come from a man aged 40 to 70 with stage II squamous cell lung carcinoma.

This clone was detected only a few times. The chain couples TRBV11-3 to TRBJ1-2; perhaps TRBD1 as D (5 bases). Per the germline V gene, CDR1 is SGHNT and CDR2 is YENEEA. The length of the CDR3 is 15 residues. Trimming left V 5 bases short and J 4 bases short, with 17 bases between. CDR3 protein: CASSVGRGAGYGYTF. The CDR3 DNA sequence: TGTGCCAGCAGCGTGGGTCGTGGGGCTGGCTATGGCTACACCTTC.

The CDR3 DNA is TGTGCCAGTAGTCTCCCCCGGGACAGGTCTGGGGCCAACGTCCTGACTTTC. Residues: CASSLPRDRSGANVLTF. The V and J genes are TRBV19 and TRBJ2-6; 8 bases map to TRBD1. CDR3 length: 17 residues. The J segment lost 1 base and the V segment lost 5 bases, leaving 7 bases of the junction unmatched. CDR1 is LNHDA, CDR2 SQIVND, per germline (reference sequence).

The chain has TRBV19 and TRBJ2-6, with a weak D call TRBD2 (5 bases). Looked up from germline, CDR1 is LNHDA and CDR2 is SQIVND (reference sequence). V was shortened by 0 bases and J by 1 base, with 13 bases between the two germline ends. This CDR3 is built from 18 residues. CDR3 DNA sequence: TGTGCCAGTAGTATAGACTCTGGGAGCGAATCTGGGGCCAACGTCCTGACTTTC. It encodes CASSIDSGSESGANVLTF. The full variable domain, with the rest looked up from reference TRBV19 and TRBJ2-6, is DGGITQSPKYLFRKEGQNVTLSCEQNLNHDAMYWYRQDPGQGLRLIYYSQIVNDFQKGDIAEGYSVSREKKESFPLTVTSAQKNPTAFYLCASSIDSGSESGANVLTFGAGSRLTVL.

This sequence joins TRBV11-3 and TRBJ2-1, with 7 bases aligning to TRBD2. Germline CDR1 and CDR2: SGHNT and YENEEA. This CDR3 comprises 14 residues. Trimming cost V 3 bases and J 5 bases; bases outside gene matches: 4. This CDR3 is CASSLGLSNNEQFF. The CDR3 region has the DNA TGTGCCAGCAGCTTGGGACTATCGAACAATGAGCAGTTCTTC.

This clone was observed a few times. The chain has TRBV6-8 and TRBJ2-2; no firm D call. Trimming removed 4 bases at V and 4 bases at J, with 7 bases between. This CDR3 comprises 13 residues. The germline V gene encodes CDR1 MNHGY and CDR2 SAAAGT. The CDR3 sequence: CASSSRRTGELFF. The CDR3 DNA reads TGTGCCAGCAGTTCACGACGCACCGGGGAGCTGTTTTTT.

This clone came up a few times. The chain carries TRBV10-3 and TRBJ1-6, with TRBD1 matching 8 bases. Germline trimming cut 3 bases from V and 8 bases from J; bases unmatched to any gene: 3. This CDR3 spans 14 amino acids. Germline V gene sequence: CDR1 ENHRY, CDR2 SYGVKD. CDR3 DNA: TGTGCCATCAGTGATGGGACAGGTTATTCACCCCTCCACTTT. Translation gives CAISDGTGYSPLHF.

This clone has a handful of counts. This chain uses TRBV6-8 with TRBJ2-3, with TRBD2 as a possible D gene (6 bases). The CDR3 contains 15 residues. The germline V and J ends were trimmed by 7 bases and 0 bases, with 14 bases remaining between them. Per germline, CDR1 MNHGY and CDR2 SAAAGT. The CDR3: CASTRDLTSTDTQYF. The DNA of the CDR3 is TGTGCCAGCACCCGGGACTTGACTAGCACAGATACGCAGTATTTT.

This clone was seen a few times. The V gene is TRBV29-1, the J gene TRBJ2-1; 11 bases fit TRBD2. Looked up from germline, CDR1 is SQVTM and CDR2 is ANQGSEA. J lost 4 bases, V lost 5 bases, and 4 bases had no gene match. The CDR3 is made up of 14 amino acids. CDR3 DNA sequence: TGCAGCGTTTATAGCGGGAGGGGGTACAATGAGCAGTTCTTC. The encoded protein is CSVYSGRGYNEQFF.

This clone is large (0.1 to 1%). The chain employs TRBV9 and TRBJ2-3, with TRBD2 matching 8 bases. With V trimmed by 4 bases and J by 0 bases, 7 bases remained unmatched. CDR3 size: 16 residues. In germline, CDR1 is SGDLS, CDR2 YYNGEE. The CDR3 DNA reads as TGTGCCAGCAGCCGTTCACCTAGCGGGAGCACAGATACGCAGTATTTT. Encoded protein: CASSRSPSGSTDTQYF.

The rearrangement joins TRBV29-1 to TRBJ2-1; either TRBD1 or TRBD2 may supply D (6 bases each). The length of the CDR3 is 13 residues. V was shortened by 4 bases and J by 9 bases, with 16 bases between the two germline ends. Germline values: CDR1 SQVTM, CDR2 ANQGSEA. The CDR3 protein is CSVGLPGAVEQFF. The DNA for the CDR3 is TGCAGCGTTGGCCTACCGGGGGCCGTTGAGCAGTTCTTC.

This rearrangement joins TRBV5-1 to TRBJ2-6; 9 positions agree with TRBD1. V lost 7 bases to trimming and J lost 0 bases; unmatched junction nucleotides: 14. This CDR3 spans 19 amino acids. The germline CDR1 and CDR2 sequences are SGHRS and YFSETQ. CDR3 sequence (DNA): TGCGCCAGCGGGACAGGGTTATCCACACAAATCTCTGGGGCCAACGTCCTGACTTTC. Protein: CASGTGLSTQISGANVLTF.

This clone was found a few times. The chain joins TRBV9 to TRBJ2-7; TRBD2 is a possible D gene (6 bases). V was cut by 4 bases and J by 6 bases, with 20 bases left in between. CDR1 is SGDLS, CDR2 YYNGEE, per germline. There are 15 residues in the CDR3. The CDR3 DNA follows: TGTGCCAGCAGCCCGCGATATGGCGGGAATGCCGAGCAGTACTTC. Its translation: CASSPRYGGNAEQYF.

On this clone itself: A junction end diverges from the germline sequence, so it may reflect a read error. J is TRBJ2-1 and V is TRBV6-8; perhaps D is TRBD1 or TRBD2 (6 bases each). Germline V CDR1 and CDR2: MNHGY, SAAAGT. The CDR3 totals 14 residues. The CDR3 DNA is TGTGCCATCAGTGCGGGGACCACAGGGAATGAGCAGTTCTTC. Translated: CAISAGTTGNEQFF.

V gene TRBV6-8 combines with J gene TRBJ1-1; maybe TRBD1 (5 bases). Trimming shortened V by 7 bases and J by 4 bases, and 19 bases separated the two germline ends. The CDR3 totals 15 residues. In germline, CDR1 is MNHGY, CDR2 SAAAGT. DNA of the CDR3: TGTGCCAGCACCACCCCCGGATGGGGGACCACTGAAGCTTTCTTT. Amino acids: CASTTPGWGTTEAFF.

The rearrangement links TRBV19 to TRBJ1-5; D ambiguous. The V gene's germline CDR1 is LNHDA and CDR2 SQIVND (reference sequence). This CDR3 contains 15 residues. Trimming pared 2 bases from V and 0 bases from J, leaving 8 bases between. Here the CDR3 reads CASSINGNSNQPQHF. The CDR3, as DNA: TGTGCCAGTAGTATAAACGGGAATAGCAATCAGCCCCAGCATTTT.

This rearrangement joins TRBV15 to TRBJ2-3, with 8 bases fitting TRBD2. The germline V gene encodes CDR1 LNHNV and CDR2 YYDKDF (reference sequence). The ends lost 0 bases at V and 3 bases at J; junction bases unmatched: 8. The CDR3 runs 17 residues. The CDR3 bases are TGTGCCACCAGCAGAGAGGCCAGCGGGAGTAGGACAGATACGCAGTATTTT. This translates into CATSREASGSRTDTQYF.

In its sample, this clone is medium-sized (0.01 to 0.1%). The J gene is TRBJ1-5, the V gene TRBV9, with D maybe TRBD1 (6 bases). In germline, CDR1 is SGDLS, CDR2 YYNGEE. CDR3 length: 14 amino acids. The V gene lost 5 bases and the J gene lost 5 bases, with 14 bases spanning the gap. The CDR3 reads CASSRLNRDQPQHF. The DNA for the CDR3 is TGTGCCAGCAGTCGATTAAACAGGGATCAGCCCCAGCATTTT.

This clone occurred a few times. The chain uses TRBV11-3 and TRBJ1-1; D is uncertain. Trimming stripped 4 bases from V and 1 base from J, with 16 bases between. The CDR3 length is 16 residues. Per germline, CDR1 SGHNT and CDR2 YENEEA. CDR3 residues: CASSSTDKGGNTEAFF. The DNA of the CDR3 is TGTGCCAGCAGCTCTACAGACAAGGGTGGGAACACTGAAGCTTTCTTT. Full variable domain (remainder filled in from reference TRBV11-3 and TRBJ1-1): EAGVVQSPRYKIIEKKQPVAFWCNPISGHNTLYWYLQNLGQGPELLIRYENEEAVDDSQLPKDRFSAERLKGVDSTLKIQPAELGDSAVYLCASSSTDKGGNTEAFFGQGTRLTVV.

The chain recombines TRBV12-5 with TRBJ2-2, with 8 bases fitting TRBD1. The CDR3 contains 13 residues. Germline lookup yields CDR1 LGHNT and CDR2 FRNRAP. V was pared by 10 bases and J by 3 bases, with 4 bases of the junction left unmatched. CDR3 in amino acids: CATLDRDTGELFF. The DNA of the CDR3 is TGTGCTACCCTGGACAGGGACACCGGGGAGCTGTTTTTT.

CDR3 loop: CASSDPSGGYNEQFF. CDR3 DNA sequence: TGTGCCAGCAGCGACCCTAGCGGAGGGTACAATGAGCAGTTCTTC. J is TRBJ2-1 and V is TRBV11-3, with 7 bases identical to TRBD2. J gave up 4 bases and V 5 bases, and 8 bases lay outside the gene matches. This CDR3 is built from 15 residues. The germline V gene has CDR1 SGHNT and CDR2 YENEEA.

The gene calls are TRBV11-3 and TRBJ1-2; tentatively, D is TRBD1 (6 bases). This CDR3 contains 15 residues. Germline CDR1 is SGHNT and CDR2 is YENEEA. V was shortened by 8 bases and J by 4 bases, with 20 bases between the two germline ends. The CDR3 region has the DNA TGTGCCAGCCAACTCCGAGCGGGGGCAAGCTATGGCTACACCTTC. This gives the protein CASQLRAGASYGYTF.

There are a few counts of this clone. V usage is TRBV18 and J usage is TRBJ1-1, with TRBD1 as a possible D gene (5 bases). The CDR3 spans 13 residues. Germline CDR1 and CDR2: KGHSH and LQKENI. Trimming removed 0 bases from V and 4 bases from J, with 6 bases in between. The CDR3 here is CASSPPGGTEAFF. The CDR3 coding sequence is TGTGCCAGCTCACCACCGGGGGGCACTGAAGCTTTCTTT.

The CDR3 reads CASSQSLAGQETQYF. The CDR3 DNA sequence: TGTGCCAGCTCACAGAGCCTAGCGGGGCAAGAGACCCAGTACTTC. The chain recombines TRBV18 with TRBJ2-5, with 9 bases fitting TRBD2. Trimming at V came to 4 bases and at J to 2 bases, leaving 5 bases not matched to a gene. In germline, CDR1 is KGHSH, CDR2 LQKENI. The CDR3 has 15 amino acids.

This clone was counted only a few times. The chain carries TRBV10-3 and TRBJ2-1, with D tentatively TRBD2 (5 bases). Germline CDR1 reads ENHRY; CDR2 reads SYGVKD. V was trimmed by 2 bases and J by 9 bases, leaving 17 bases between them. The CDR3 is 15 amino acids. CDR3: CAISETPSPHGEQFF. The CDR3, as DNA: TGTGCCATCAGTGAGACCCCTAGCCCCCACGGTGAGCAGTTCTTC.

This clone occurred once. V is TRBV29-1 and J is TRBJ1-2, with 10 positions matching TRBD1. Looked up from germline, CDR1 is SQVTM and CDR2 is ANQGSEA. This CDR3 is 15 amino acids long. Germline trimming cut 5 bases from V and 4 bases from J; bases unmatched to any gene: 10. The CDR3 here is CSVTGTGEGSYGYTF. CDR3 bases: TGCAGCGTTACCGGGACAGGGGAGGGAAGCTATGGCTACACCTTC.

This clone showed up just a few times. This chain joins TRBV12-5 and TRBJ1-1; 10 bases line up with TRBD1. With V trimmed by 0 bases and J by 1 base, 2 bases remained unmatched. From germline, CDR1 is LGHNT and CDR2 FRNRAP. The CDR3 contains 16 residues. For the CDR3, the DNA is TGTGCTAGTGGTTTGGTCCGGGACAGGGGGAACACTGAAGCTTTCTTT. Protein product: CASGLVRDRGNTEAFF.

This clone showed up just a few times. V usage is TRBV7-8 and J usage is TRBJ2-7; D possibly corresponds to TRBD1 (5 bases). CDR3 size: 13 residues. Trimming cost V 7 bases and J 6 bases, with 16 bases left between them. Germline V CDR1 and CDR2: SGHVS, FQNEAQ. The CDR3 loop reads CASNPVGVGEQYF. CDR3 bases: TGTGCCAGCAACCCGGTAGGGGTGGGCGAGCAGTACTTC.

J is TRBJ2-3 and V is TRBV11-3; the match to TRBD2 covers 8 bases. Trimming at V came to 3 bases and at J to 4 bases, leaving 6 bases not matched to a gene. In germline, CDR1 is SGHNT, CDR2 YENEEA. The CDR3 sequence is 15 residues long. For the CDR3, the DNA is TGTGCCAGCAGCTTGTTTGAAGCGGGAGCAGATACGCAGTATTTT. It specifies CASSLFEAGADTQYF.

V gene TRBV5-1 combines with J gene TRBJ1-1, with a weak D call TRBD1 (6 bases). This CDR3 region has 19 residues. Germline CDR1 and CDR2: SGHRS and YFSETQ. V dropped 6 bases and J dropped 0 bases, with 27 bases sitting between them. CDR3 coding DNA: TGCGCCAGCAACCCAAGGGTAGGGACAAGGTCCGGGCTGAACACTGAAGCTTTCTTT. It yields the protein CASNPRVGTRSGLNTEAFF.

This clone appeared a few times. This chain connects TRBV6-7 to TRBJ1-3, with D tentatively TRBD1 (6 bases). TRBV6-7 is an ORF; its function is uncertain. The length of the CDR3 is 16 residues. Trimming took off 5 bases at V and 1 base at J, with 15 bases between the two ends. The CDR3 DNA is TGTGCCAGCAGTCCCCCCGGGACATTTTCTGGAAACACCATATATTTT. This sequence encodes CASSPPGTFSGNTIYF.